This T cell receptor beta chain was found in a study of technical replicates of blood from a few donors (dated by TCRdb to about 2017). Receptor amplification or capture employed the immunoSEQ multiplex PCR assay. The table was pulled from immuneACCESS by TCRdb, which kept in-frame rearrangements only. Such tables lose some clones; where checked, under half of the loss comes from unresolved V genes, and the rest has no known cause. Across this sample there are roughly 80,000 clones, with 70% to 90% seen only once. The ten largest clones add up to roughly 0.41% of the sample. The CDR3 contains 14 residues, cysteine and phenylalanine counted. Only CDR3 DNA is held: 42 bases, read in frame from base 1. Trimmed from V: 4 bases; trimmed from J: 9 bases; junction bases lacking a gene match: 11. The germline V gene (reference sequence) sets CDR1 to GTSNPN and CDR2 to SVGIG. Notes on this clone: The clone's antigen remains unknown. The input lacks base qualities; no much larger clone sits a single base away.

The sequenced material came from T cells isolated from PBMCs. The TCR was taken from a human donor in good health. The sequence links TRBV30 to TRBJ2-1, with 8 bases in between that match TRBD2. Here is the DNA: TGTGCCTGGACCCGGCAGCGGGAGATTGGTGAGCAGTTCTTC. Protein translation: CAWTRQREIGEQFF.